This T cell receptor (beta chain) was captured by sequencing in a study of blood T cells in healthy people across ages. Study-wide background: Per every two T cells, about one barcoded beta molecule was captured by template switching. Study-wide points: The percentage of naive T cells correlated strongly with TCR beta diversity.

Combining a sample-barcoded 5' primer with a J-beta primer mix, a second PCR ran for about 6 to 11 cycles. Every molecule of cDNA carried a tag from a template-switch adaptor with 12 random nucleotides. One entry per CDR3 protein, called by TCRdb with MiXCR from the 5' RACE reads. The data contain 1.5 million to 2 million distinct CDR3 sequences, 35% to 50% of them singletons. The sample holds a few counts of this clonotype. Its antigen is not known. Trimming removed 0 bases at V and 10 bases at J, with 13 bases between. CDR1 is MNHEY, CDR2 SVGEGT, per germline. CDR3 length: 15 amino acids. They isolated at least 6.5 million PBMCs from each sample.

The rearrangement joins TRBV6-2 or TRBV6-3 to TRBJ1-6; perhaps TRBD1 as D (5 bases). What was sequenced was blood. This TCR derives from a human donor in good health. CDR3 coding DNA: TGTGCCAGCAGTTACTCGGGGGACGGAGGATCACCCCTCCACTTT. This encodes CASSYSGDGGSPLHF.